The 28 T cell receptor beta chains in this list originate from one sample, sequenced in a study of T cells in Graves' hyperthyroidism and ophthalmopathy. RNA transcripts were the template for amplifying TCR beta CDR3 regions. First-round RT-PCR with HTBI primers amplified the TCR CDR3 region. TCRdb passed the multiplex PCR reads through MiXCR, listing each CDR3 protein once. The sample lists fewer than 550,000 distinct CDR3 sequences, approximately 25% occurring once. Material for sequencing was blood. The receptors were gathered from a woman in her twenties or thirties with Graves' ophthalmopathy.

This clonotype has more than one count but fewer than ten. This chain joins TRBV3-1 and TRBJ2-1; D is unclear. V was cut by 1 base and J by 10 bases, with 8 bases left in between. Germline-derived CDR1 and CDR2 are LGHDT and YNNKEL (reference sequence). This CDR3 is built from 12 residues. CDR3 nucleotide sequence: TGTGCCAGCAGCCAAGTTGGTGGGGAGCAGTTCTTC. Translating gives CASSQVGGEQFF.

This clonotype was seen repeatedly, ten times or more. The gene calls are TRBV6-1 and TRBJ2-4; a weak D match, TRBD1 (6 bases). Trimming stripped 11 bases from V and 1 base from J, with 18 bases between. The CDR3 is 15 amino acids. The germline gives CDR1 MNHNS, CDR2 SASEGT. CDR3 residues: CASRGSGVAKNIQYF. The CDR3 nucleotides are TGTGCCTCGAGGGGGTCAGGGGTGGCCAAAAACATTCAGTACTTC.

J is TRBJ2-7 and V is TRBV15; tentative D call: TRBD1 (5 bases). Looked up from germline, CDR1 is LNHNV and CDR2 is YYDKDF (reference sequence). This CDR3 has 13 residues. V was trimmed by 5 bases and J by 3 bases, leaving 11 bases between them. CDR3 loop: CATSPLDSYEQYF. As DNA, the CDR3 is TGTGCCACCAGCCCCCTCGACAGCTACGAGCAGTACTTC. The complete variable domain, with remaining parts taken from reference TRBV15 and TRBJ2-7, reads DAMVIQNPRYQVTQFGKPVTLSCSQTLNHNVMYWYQQKSSQAPKLLFHYYDKDFNNEADTPDNFQSRRPNTSFCFLDIRSPGLGDTAMYLCATSPLDSYEQYFGPGTRLTVT.

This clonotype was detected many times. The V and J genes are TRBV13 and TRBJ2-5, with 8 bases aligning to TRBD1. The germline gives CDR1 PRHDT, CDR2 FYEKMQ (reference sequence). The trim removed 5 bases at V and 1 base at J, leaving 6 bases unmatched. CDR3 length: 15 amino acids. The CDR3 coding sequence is TGTGCCAGCAGCACCCGGGACAGGAGCCAAGAGACCCAGTACTTC. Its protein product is CASSTRDRSQETQYF.

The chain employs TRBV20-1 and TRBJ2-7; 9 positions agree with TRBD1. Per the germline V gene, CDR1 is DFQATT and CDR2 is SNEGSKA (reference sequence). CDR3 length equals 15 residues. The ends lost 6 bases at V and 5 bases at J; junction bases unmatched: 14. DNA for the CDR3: TGCAGTGCAGAGAGATCACAGGGGGCAAGAGACGAGCAGTACTTC. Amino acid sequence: CSAERSQGARDEQYF.

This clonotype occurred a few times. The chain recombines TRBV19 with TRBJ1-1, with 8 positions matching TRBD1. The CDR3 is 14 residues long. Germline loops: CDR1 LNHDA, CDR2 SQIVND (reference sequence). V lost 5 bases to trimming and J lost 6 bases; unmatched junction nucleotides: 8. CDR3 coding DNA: TGTGCCAGTAGTGCTGGACAGGGAGTCGCTGAAGCTTTCTTT. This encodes CASSAGQGVAEAFF.

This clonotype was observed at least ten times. The CDR3 loop reads CASQRDGDYEQYF. As DNA, the CDR3 is TGCGCCAGCCAGAGGGACGGAGACTACGAGCAGTACTTC. This chain links TRBV5-1 with TRBJ2-7; D tentatively reads TRBD1 or TRBD2 (5 bases each). V was cut by 7 bases and J by 3 bases, with 14 bases left in between. Per germline, CDR1 SGHRS and CDR2 YFSETQ. There are 13 residues in the CDR3.

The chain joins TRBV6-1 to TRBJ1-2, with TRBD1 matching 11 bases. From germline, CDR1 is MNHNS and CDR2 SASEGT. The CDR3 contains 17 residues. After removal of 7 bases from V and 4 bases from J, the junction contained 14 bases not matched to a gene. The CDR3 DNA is TGTGCCAGCACGTCCCCCCCCCAGGACAGGGGGCCCTATGGCTACACCTTC. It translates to CASTSPPQDRGPYGYTF.

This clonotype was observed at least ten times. The DNA of the CDR3 is TGTGCCAGCAGTGTGGGGACTAACCAAGAGACCCAGTACTTC. Translation gives CASSVGTNQETQYF. The chain employs TRBV2 and TRBJ2-5; TRBD2 matches at 7 bases. V lost 4 bases, J lost 0 bases, and 2 bases stayed unmatched. The CDR3 sequence is 14 residues long. Germline V CDR1 and CDR2: SNHLY, FYNNEI.

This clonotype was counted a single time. The chain's CDR3 is CSASGAGSEQYF. CDR3 coding DNA: TGCAGTGCTAGCGGTGCGGGCTCCGAGCAGTACTTC. The chain couples TRBV20-1 to TRBJ2-7; D perhaps matches TRBD2 (5 bases). In germline, CDR1 is DFQATT, CDR2 SNEGSKA (reference sequence). The CDR3 has 12 amino acids. V was pared by 3 bases and J by 6 bases, with 12 bases between.

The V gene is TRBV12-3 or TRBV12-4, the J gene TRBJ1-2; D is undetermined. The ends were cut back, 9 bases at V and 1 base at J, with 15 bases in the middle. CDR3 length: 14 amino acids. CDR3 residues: CASQAPNFNYGYTF. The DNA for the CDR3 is TGTGCCAGTCAGGCTCCGAATTTTAACTATGGCTACACCTTC.

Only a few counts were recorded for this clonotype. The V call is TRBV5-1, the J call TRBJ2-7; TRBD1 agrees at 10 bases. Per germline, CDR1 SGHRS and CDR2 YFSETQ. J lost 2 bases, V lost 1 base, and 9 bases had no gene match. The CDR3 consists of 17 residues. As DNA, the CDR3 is TGCGCCAGCAGCTTGCTTCCCCCCGGGACAGGGGCCTACGAGCAGTACTTC. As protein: CASSLLPPGTGAYEQYF.

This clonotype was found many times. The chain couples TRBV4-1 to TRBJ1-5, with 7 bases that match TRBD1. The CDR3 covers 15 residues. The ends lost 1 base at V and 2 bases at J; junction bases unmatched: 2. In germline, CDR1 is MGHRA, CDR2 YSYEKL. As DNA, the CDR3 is TGCGCCAGCAGCCAAGCCGGGACAGGCAATCAGCCCCAGCATTTT. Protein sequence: CASSQAGTGNQPQHF.

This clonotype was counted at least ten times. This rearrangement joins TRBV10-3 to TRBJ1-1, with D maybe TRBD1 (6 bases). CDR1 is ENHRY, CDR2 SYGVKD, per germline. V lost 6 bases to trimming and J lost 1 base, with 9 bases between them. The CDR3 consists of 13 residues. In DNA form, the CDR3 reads TGTGCCATCAGCCCGGGACAGAACACTGAAGCTTTCTTT. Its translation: CAISPGQNTEAFF.

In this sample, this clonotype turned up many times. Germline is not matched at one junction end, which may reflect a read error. As DNA, the CDR3 is TGCAGCGCCCCGGACAGGGGGCACTCCTATGAGCAGTACTTC. This codes for CSAPDRGHSYEQYF. The rearrangement uses TRBV29-1 and TRBJ2-7, with TRBD1 matching over 11 bases. Germline V gives CDR1 SQVTM, CDR2 ANQGSEA. CDR3 length: 14 residues.

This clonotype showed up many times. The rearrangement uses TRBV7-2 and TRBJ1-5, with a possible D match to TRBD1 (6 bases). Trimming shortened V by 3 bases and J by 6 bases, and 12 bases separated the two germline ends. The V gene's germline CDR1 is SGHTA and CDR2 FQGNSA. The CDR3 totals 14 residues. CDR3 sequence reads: CASSLWGARQPQHF. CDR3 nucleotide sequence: TGTGCCAGCAGCTTGTGGGGGGCGCGTCAGCCCCAGCATTTT.

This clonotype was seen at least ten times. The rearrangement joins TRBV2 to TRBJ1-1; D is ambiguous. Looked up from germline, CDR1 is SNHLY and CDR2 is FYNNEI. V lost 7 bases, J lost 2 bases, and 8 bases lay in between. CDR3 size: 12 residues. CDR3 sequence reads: CASKVGNTEAFF. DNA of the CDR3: TGTGCCAGCAAGGTTGGTAACACTGAAGCTTTCTTT. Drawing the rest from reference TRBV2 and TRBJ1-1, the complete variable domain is EPEVTQTPSHQVTQMGQEVILRCVPISNHLYFYWYRQILGQKVEFLVSFYNNEISEKSEIFDDQFSVERPDGSNFTLKIRSTKLEDSAMYFCASKVGNTEAFFGQGTRLTVV.

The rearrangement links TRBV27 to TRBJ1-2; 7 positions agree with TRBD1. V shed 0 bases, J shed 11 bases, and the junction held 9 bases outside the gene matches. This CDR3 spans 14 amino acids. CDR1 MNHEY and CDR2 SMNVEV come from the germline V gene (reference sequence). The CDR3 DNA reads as TGTGCCAGCAGTTTATCCGTCAGGGGGGAAGGATACACCTTC. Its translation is CASSLSVRGEGYTF.

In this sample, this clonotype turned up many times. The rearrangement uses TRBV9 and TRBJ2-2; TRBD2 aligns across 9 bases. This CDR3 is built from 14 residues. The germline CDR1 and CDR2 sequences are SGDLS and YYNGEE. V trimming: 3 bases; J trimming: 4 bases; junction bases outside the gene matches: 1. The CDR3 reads CASSGTSATGELFF. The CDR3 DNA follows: TGTGCCAGCAGCGGGACTAGCGCCACCGGGGAGCTGTTTTTT. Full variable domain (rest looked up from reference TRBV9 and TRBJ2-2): DSGVTQTPKHLITATGQRVTLRCSPRSGDLSVYWYQQSLDQGLQFLIQYYNGEERAKGNILERFSAQQFPDLHSELNLSSLELGDSALYFCASSGTSATGELFFGEGSRLTVL.

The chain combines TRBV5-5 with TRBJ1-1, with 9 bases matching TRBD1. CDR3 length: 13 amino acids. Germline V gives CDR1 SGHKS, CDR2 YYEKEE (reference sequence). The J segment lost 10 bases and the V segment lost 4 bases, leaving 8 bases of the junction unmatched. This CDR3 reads CASSGWDREVAFF. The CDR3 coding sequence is TGTGCCAGCAGCGGCTGGGACAGGGAGGTAGCTTTCTTT.

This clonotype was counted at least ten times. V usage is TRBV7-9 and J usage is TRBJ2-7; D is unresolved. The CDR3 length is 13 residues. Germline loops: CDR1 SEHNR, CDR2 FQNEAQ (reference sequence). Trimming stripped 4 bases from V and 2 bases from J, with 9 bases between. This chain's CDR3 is CASSSGRAYEQYF. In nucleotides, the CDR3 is TGTGCCAGCAGCTCCGGACGGGCCTACGAGCAGTACTTC.

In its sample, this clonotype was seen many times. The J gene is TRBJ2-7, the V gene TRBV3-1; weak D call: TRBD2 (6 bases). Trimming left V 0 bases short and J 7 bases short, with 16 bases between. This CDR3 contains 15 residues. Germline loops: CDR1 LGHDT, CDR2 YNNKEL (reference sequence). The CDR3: CASSQEMGLAMEQYF. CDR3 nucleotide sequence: TGTGCCAGCAGCCAAGAAATGGGACTGGCAATGGAGCAGTACTTC.

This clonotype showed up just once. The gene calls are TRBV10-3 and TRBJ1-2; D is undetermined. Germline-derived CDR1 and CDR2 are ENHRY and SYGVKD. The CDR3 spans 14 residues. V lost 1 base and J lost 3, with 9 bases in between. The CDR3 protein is CAISEFRGDYGYTF. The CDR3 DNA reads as TGTGCCATCAGTGAGTTCAGAGGCGACTATGGCTACACCTTC.

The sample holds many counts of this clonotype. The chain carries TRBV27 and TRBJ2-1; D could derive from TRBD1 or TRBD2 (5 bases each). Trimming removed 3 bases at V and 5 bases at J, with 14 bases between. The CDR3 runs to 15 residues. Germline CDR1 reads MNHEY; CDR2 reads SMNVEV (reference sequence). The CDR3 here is CASSFGQGDNNEQFF. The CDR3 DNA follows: TGTGCCAGCAGTTTTGGGCAGGGAGACAACAATGAGCAGTTCTTC.

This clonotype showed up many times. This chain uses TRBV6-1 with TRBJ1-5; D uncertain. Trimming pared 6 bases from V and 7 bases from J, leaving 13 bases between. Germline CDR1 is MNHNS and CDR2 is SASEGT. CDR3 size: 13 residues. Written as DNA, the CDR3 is TGTGCCAGCAGACCGGGTTCTGGGCAGCCCCAGCATTTT. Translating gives CASRPGSGQPQHF.

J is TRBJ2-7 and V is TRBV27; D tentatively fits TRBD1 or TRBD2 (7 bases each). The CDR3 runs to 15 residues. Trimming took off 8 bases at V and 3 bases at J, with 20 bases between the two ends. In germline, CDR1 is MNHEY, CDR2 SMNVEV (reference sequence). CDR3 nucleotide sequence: TGTGCCAGCGCTGAGGGACAGTGGGGGGGCTACGAGCAGTACTTC. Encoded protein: CASAEGQWGGYEQYF.

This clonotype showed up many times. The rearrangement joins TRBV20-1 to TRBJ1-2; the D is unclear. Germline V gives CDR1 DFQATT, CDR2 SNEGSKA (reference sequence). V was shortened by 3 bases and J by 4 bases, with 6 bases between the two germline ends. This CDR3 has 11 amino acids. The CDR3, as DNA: TGCAGTGCTAGGACGAGCTATGGCTACACCTTC. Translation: CSARTSYGYTF.

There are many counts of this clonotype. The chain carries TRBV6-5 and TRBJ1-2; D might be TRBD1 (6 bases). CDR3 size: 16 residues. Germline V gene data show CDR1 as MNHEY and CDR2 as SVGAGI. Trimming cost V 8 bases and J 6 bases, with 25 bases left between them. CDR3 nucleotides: TGTGCCAGCGGGGACGGGGGAGACAGGAGCGGGAATGGCTACACCTTC. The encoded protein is CASGDGGDRSGNGYTF.